These 24 T cell receptor beta chains share one sample of origin, sequenced in a study of T cell changes during pregnancy in multiple sclerosis. Only in-frame clones appear in the TCRdb table, and some are missing; sequencing was by immunoSEQ multiplex PCR. This table holds about 35,000 clones, 90% found once. Here the sequenced sample was peripheral blood, taken in the third trimester of pregnancy. The receptors were gathered from a female donor in good health, enrolled as a control in a pregnancy study.

This rearrangement joins TRBV6-6 to TRBJ1-1, with D perhaps matching TRBD1 (5 bases). The CDR3 loop spans 14 amino acids. V shed 4 bases and J shed 3 bases, with 12 bases lying between them. The germline V gene encodes CDR1 MNHNY and CDR2 SVGAGI (reference sequence). CDR3 in DNA: TGTGCCAGCAGTTCTCCCGACAGTTACACTGAAGCTTTCTTT. Amino acid sequence: CASSSPDSYTEAFF.

The rearrangement links TRBV4-1 to TRBJ2-7, with D possibly being TRBD1 (5 bases). CDR1 and CDR2 (germline): MGHRA, YSYEKL. The V end was cut by 0 bases, the J end by 3 bases, with 15 bases between. The CDR3 spans 16 residues. CDR3 sequence reads: CASSQEKQVLGYEQYF. CDR3 nucleotide sequence: TGCGCCAGCAGCCAAGAGAAACAGGTTCTTGGCTACGAGCAGTACTTC.

CDR3 coding DNA: TGTGCCAGCATTACACAATATGGGGGGATCAACGAGCAGTACTTC. Protein product: CASITQYGGINEQYF. The chain has TRBV6-1 and TRBJ2-7; D might be TRBD2 (6 bases). V dropped 7 bases and J dropped 5 bases, with 21 bases sitting between them. CDR3 length: 15 residues. Germline lookup yields CDR1 MNHNS and CDR2 SASEGT.

This clone was seen a handful of times. This chain links TRBV5-6 with TRBJ1-2, with D unclear. The V and J ends lost 4 bases and 4 bases respectively, with 8 bases between them. The germline V gene encodes CDR1 SGHDT and CDR2 YYEEEE. The CDR3 is made up of 12 amino acids. CDR3 coding DNA: TGTGCCAGCAGCACGGGTGTCTATGGCTACACCTTC. Residues: CASSTGVYGYTF.

This sequence joins TRBV7-2 and TRBJ2-6, with D tentatively TRBD1 (5 bases). V shed 3 bases and J shed 4 bases, with 10 bases lying between them. CDR3 size: 15 residues. The V gene's germline CDR1 is SGHTA and CDR2 FQGNSA. As DNA, the CDR3 is TGTGCCAGCAGCTTCCCCCCAGGGGGGGCCAACGTCCTGACTTTC. Translation: CASSFPPGGANVLTF. Drawing the rest from reference TRBV7-2 and TRBJ2-6, the complete variable domain is GAGVSQSPSNKVTEKGKDVELRCDPISGHTALYWYRQSLGQGLEFLIYFQGNSAPDKSGLPSDRFSAERTGGSVSTLTIQRTQQEDSAVYLCASSFPPGGANVLTFGAGSRLTVL.

The chain links TRBV19 to TRBJ1-5; TRBD1 aligns across 7 bases. With 6 bases clipped from V and 1 base from J, the junction kept 6 bases outside the gene matches. The V gene's germline CDR1 is LNHDA and CDR2 SQIVND (reference sequence). This CDR3 spans 15 amino acids. CDR3 sequence (DNA): TGTGCCAGTAGCGAACCCAGGGGGAGCAATCAGCCCCAGCATTTT. Amino acid sequence: CASSEPRGSNQPQHF.

This clone was seen once. The chain uses TRBV11-2 and TRBJ2-7; D gene ambiguous. V lost 1 base, J lost 6 bases, and 13 bases lay in between. There are 14 residues in the CDR3. CDR1 is SGHAT, CDR2 FQNNGV, per germline. The CDR3 protein is CASSLASGLGEQYF. Here the CDR3 DNA reads TGTGCCAGCAGCTTAGCTTCCGGGTTGGGCGAGCAGTACTTC.

The chain carries TRBV18 and TRBJ2-1; TRBD1 matches at 9 bases. V shed 3 bases, J shed 7 bases, and the junction held 13 bases outside the gene matches. The germline V gene has CDR1 KGHSH and CDR2 LQKENI. This CDR3 spans 17 amino acids. The CDR3 nucleotides are TGTGCCAGCTCACCGACTACAGGGGGACAGGGTGGAAATGAGCAGTTCTTC. This sequence encodes CASSPTTGGQGGNEQFF.

The V gene is TRBV9, the J gene TRBJ2-7, with 8 bases fitting TRBD1. Germline loops: CDR1 SGDLS, CDR2 YYNGEE. The CDR3 contains 13 residues. V shed 2 bases and J 6 bases; nucleotides not matched to a gene: 4. The chain's CDR3 is CASSVGTGVEQYF. In nucleotides, the CDR3 is TGTGCCAGCAGCGTGGGGACAGGAGTCGAGCAGTACTTC.

The rearrangement joins TRBV5-1 to TRBJ1-1; TRBD1 is a possible D gene (5 bases). From germline, CDR1 is SGHRS and CDR2 YFSETQ. This CDR3 is 15 amino acids long. Trimming cost V 0 bases and J 4 bases, with 13 bases left between them. The CDR3 DNA is TGCGCCAGCAGCTTGGTCGGGGGGGAGGGCACTGAAGCTTTCTTT. It specifies CASSLVGGEGTEAFF.

The V and J genes are TRBV7-9 and TRBJ2-7, with TRBD2 identical over 13 bases. There are 16 residues in the CDR3. The germline V gene encodes CDR1 SEHNR and CDR2 FQNEAQ (reference sequence). Trimming cost V 4 bases and J 4 bases; bases outside gene matches: 7. The DNA of the CDR3 is TGTGCCAGCAGCTCCTCGTGGGGACTAGCGGGGTACGAGCAGTACTTC. As protein: CASSSSWGLAGYEQYF.

The chain has TRBV5-1 and TRBJ2-1, with 14 bases identical to TRBD2. Germline CDR1 SGHRS, CDR2 YFSETQ. CDR3 length equals 17 residues. The junction had 9 bases not matched to a gene; V was cut back by 4 bases and J by 6 bases. The DNA of the CDR3 is TGCGCCAGCAGCCTTACGACTAGCGGGAGGGCCTCCAATGAGCAGTTCTTC. This translates into CASSLTTSGRASNEQFF. Looking up the rest from reference TRBV5-1 and TRBJ2-1 gives the full variable domain: KAGVTQTPRYLIKTRGQQVTLSCSPISGHRSVSWYQQTPGQGLQFLFEYFSETQRNKGNFPGRFSGRQFSNSRSEMNVSTLELGDSALYLCASSLTTSGRASNEQFFGPGTRLTVL.

The rearrangement joins TRBV7-9 to TRBJ2-7; the match to TRBD1 covers 9 bases. The CDR3 has 15 amino acids. Germline assignment: CDR1 SEHNR and CDR2 FQNEAQ (reference sequence). J lost 1 base, V lost 5 bases, and 6 bases had no gene match. For the CDR3, the DNA is TGTGCCAGCAGCCCCGGGACAGGGTATTCCTACGAGCAGTACTTC. It yields the protein CASSPGTGYSYEQYF.

The CDR3 DNA follows: TGTGCCAGTAGTAGACGAGGGTTTGGGCTAGCGGGGGAAGAGACCCAGTACTTC. Its translation: CASSRRGFGLAGEETQYF. V gene TRBV19 combines with J gene TRBJ2-5; 10 bases line up with TRBD2. Germline assignment: CDR1 LNHDA and CDR2 SQIVND (reference sequence). The length of the CDR3 is 18 residues. V was pared by 4 bases and J by 3 bases, with 14 bases of the junction left unmatched.

The chain carries TRBV5-1 and TRBJ2-7, with 7 bases that match TRBD1. Trimming cost V 5 bases and J 5 bases; bases outside gene matches: 10. The germline CDR1 and CDR2 sequences are SGHRS and YFSETQ. The CDR3 runs to 14 residues. CDR3 in DNA: TGCGCCAGCAGTCCCACAGGGGTAATGAACGAGCAGTACTTC. It specifies CASSPTGVMNEQYF.

The DNA for the CDR3 is TGTGCCAGTAGTACTGAGAGCTATGGCTACACCTTC. Its translation: CASSTESYGYTF. The V and J genes are TRBV19 and TRBJ1-2; D remains unclear. Germline V gene sequence: CDR1 LNHDA, CDR2 SQIVND (reference sequence). Between the trimmed V and J ends, which lost 4 bases and 4 bases, there was a span of 7 bases. The CDR3 totals 12 residues.

This clone showed up just once. The V gene is TRBV18, the J gene TRBJ2-5; 8 bases match TRBD1. The V gene's germline CDR1 is KGHSH and CDR2 LQKENI. The CDR3 covers 14 residues. Trimming removed 0 bases from V and 11 bases from J; junction bases left unmatched: 8. CDR3 DNA: TGTGCCAGCTCACCACCAACAGGGGGTTCGAGACAGTACTTC. As protein: CASSPPTGGSRQYF.

The genes are TRBV6-1 and TRBJ2-2; tentative D call: TRBD1 (5 bases). The CDR3 extends over 13 amino acids. Trimming took 7 bases from V and 4 from J, leaving 10 bases between them. CDR1 and CDR2 from the germline V gene are MNHNS and SASEGT. This chain's CDR3 is CASTQTVTGELFF. In nucleotides, the CDR3 is TGTGCCAGCACTCAGACAGTCACCGGGGAGCTGTTTTTT.

V gene TRBV21-1 combines with J gene TRBJ1-2. TRBV21-1 is noted as a pseudogene. The CDR3 totals 13 residues. CDR3: CASSGGGNYGYTF. CDR3 DNA: TGTGCCAGCAGCGGGGGGGGAAACTATGGCTACACCTTC.

This chain links TRBV27 with TRBJ1-1, with 9 bases lining up with TRBD1. CDR3 size: 16 residues. Per germline, CDR1 MNHEY and CDR2 SMNVEV (reference sequence). The V segment lost 5 bases and the J segment 1 base; nucleotides outside the gene matches: 8. CDR3 in amino acids: CASSRATQGANTEAFF. CDR3 DNA sequence: TGTGCCAGCAGTCGCGCTACACAGGGGGCGAACACTGAAGCTTTCTTT.

The chain carries TRBV5-1 and TRBJ1-4; TRBD1 matches 9 bases. J was trimmed by 6 bases and V by 2 bases; bases with no gene match: 8. The length of the CDR3 is 16 residues. The V gene's germline CDR1 is SGHRS and CDR2 YFSETQ. Written as DNA, the CDR3 is TGCGCCAGCAGCTTTGGGGACCGGACAGGGGATGAAAAACTGTTTTTT. It translates to CASSFGDRTGDEKLFF.

This chain uses TRBV20-1 with TRBJ2-7, with a possible D match to TRBD1 (5 bases). The V end was cut by 8 bases, the J end by 5 bases, with 13 bases between. Looked up from germline, CDR1 is DFQATT and CDR2 is SNEGSKA (reference sequence). CDR3 size: 11 residues. CDR3 in amino acids: CSPDLGHEQYF. In nucleotides, the CDR3 is TGCAGTCCCGATTTGGGGCACGAGCAGTACTTC.

The genes are TRBV19 and TRBJ1-4; D perhaps matches TRBD1 (5 bases). This CDR3 has 14 residues. Germline values: CDR1 LNHDA, CDR2 SQIVND (reference sequence). Trimming cost V 9 bases and J 3 bases, with 14 bases left between them. The CDR3 loop reads CASCQTAPNEKLFF. The DNA for the CDR3 is TGTGCCAGCTGTCAGACAGCTCCTAATGAAAAACTGTTTTTT.

This clone showed up just once. The chain couples TRBV9 to TRBJ2-1; D might be TRBD1 (6 bases). Per the germline V gene, CDR1 is SGDLS and CDR2 is YYNGEE. The ends were cut back, 4 bases at V and 1 base at J, with 6 bases in the middle. The CDR3 is 13 amino acids. Here the CDR3 reads CASSRGSYNEQFF. DNA for the CDR3: TGTGCCAGCAGCAGGGGGTCCTACAATGAGCAGTTCTTC.